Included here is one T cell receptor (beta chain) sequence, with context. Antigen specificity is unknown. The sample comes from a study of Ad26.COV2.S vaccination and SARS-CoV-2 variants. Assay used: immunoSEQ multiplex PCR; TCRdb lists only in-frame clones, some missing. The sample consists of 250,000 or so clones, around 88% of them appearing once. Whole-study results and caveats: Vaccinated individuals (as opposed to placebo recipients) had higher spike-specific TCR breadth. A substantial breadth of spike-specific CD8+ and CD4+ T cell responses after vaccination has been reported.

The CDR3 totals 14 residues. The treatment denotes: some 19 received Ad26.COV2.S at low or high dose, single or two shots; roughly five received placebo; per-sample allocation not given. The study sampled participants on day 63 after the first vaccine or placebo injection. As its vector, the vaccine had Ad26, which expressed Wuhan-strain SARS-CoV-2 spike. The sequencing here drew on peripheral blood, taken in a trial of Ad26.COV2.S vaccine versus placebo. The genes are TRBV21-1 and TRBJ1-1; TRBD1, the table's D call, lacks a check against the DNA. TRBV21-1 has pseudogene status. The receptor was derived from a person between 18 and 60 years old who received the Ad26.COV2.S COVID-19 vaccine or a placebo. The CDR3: CASSTHLMNTEAFF. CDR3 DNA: TGTGCTAGCAGCACACACCTCATGAACACTGAAGCTTTCTTT.